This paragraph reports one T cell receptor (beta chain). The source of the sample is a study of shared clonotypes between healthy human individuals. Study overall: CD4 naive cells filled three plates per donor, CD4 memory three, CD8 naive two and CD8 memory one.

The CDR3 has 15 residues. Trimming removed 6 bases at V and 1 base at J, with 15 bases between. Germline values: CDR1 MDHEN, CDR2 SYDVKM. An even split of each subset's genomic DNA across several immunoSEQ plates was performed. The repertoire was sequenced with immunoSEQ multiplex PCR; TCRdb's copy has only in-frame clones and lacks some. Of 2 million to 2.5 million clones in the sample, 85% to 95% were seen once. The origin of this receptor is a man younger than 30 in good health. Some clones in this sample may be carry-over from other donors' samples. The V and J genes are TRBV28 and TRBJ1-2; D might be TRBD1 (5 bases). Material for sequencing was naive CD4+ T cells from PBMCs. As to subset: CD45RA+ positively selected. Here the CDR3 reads CASSTPGLLNYGYTF. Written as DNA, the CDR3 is TGTGCCAGCAGCACCCCGGGACTCCTTAACTATGGCTACACCTTC.